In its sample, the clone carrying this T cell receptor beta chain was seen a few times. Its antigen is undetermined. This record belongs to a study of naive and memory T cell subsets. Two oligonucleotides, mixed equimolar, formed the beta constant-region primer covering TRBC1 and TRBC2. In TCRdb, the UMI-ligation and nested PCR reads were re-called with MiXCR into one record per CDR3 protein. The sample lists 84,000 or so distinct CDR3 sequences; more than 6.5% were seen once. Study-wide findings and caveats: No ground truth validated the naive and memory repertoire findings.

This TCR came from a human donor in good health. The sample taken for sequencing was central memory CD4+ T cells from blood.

The CDR3 DNA reads as TGTGCCAGCAGCCAAGAGGTGGGCTGGAACACTGAAGCTTTCTTT. The encoded protein is CASSQEVGWNTEAFF. V is TRBV4-2 and J is TRBJ1-1; D is ambiguous. The CDR3 consists of 15 residues. Trimming shortened V by 0 bases and J by 1 base, and 9 bases separated the two germline ends. In germline, CDR1 is LGHNA, CDR2 YNFKEQ.